The present T cell receptor (beta chain) was sequenced within a study of early T cells in non-severe SARS-CoV-2 infection. Study in general: Alpha and beta chains were unpaired, from unsorted whole-blood bulk RNA. Study-wide points: Anti-spike CD8 responses were favored by VDJdb matching, which missed private and CD4 specificities.

Notes on this clonotype: What it binds is unknown.

Per germline, CDR1 SGHDN and CDR2 FVKESK. The V and J ends lost 3 bases and 6 bases respectively, with 6 bases between them. The CDR3 sequence is 11 residues long. Tagging with unique molecular identifiers was applied to individual cDNA molecules. TCRdb passed the 5' RACE reads through MiXCR, listing each CDR3 protein once. The table lists 29,000 or so distinct CDR3 sequences, approximately 4.7% of them singletons. This TCR derives from an adult who was a healthcare worker with PCR-confirmed SARS-CoV-2 infection or an uninfected control (not recorded which). This sequence joins TRBV14 and TRBJ2-7; D gene unclear. The sequenced material came from whole blood. CDR3 protein: CASSHFGEQYF. Written as DNA, the CDR3 is TGTGCCAGCAGCCATTTCGGCGAGCAGTACTTC.